Included here is one T cell receptor beta chain sequence, with context. The data were taken from a study of blood T cell repertoires in COVID-19. Some clones are missing from TCRdb's copy, which holds only in-frame ones; the method was immunoSEQ multiplex PCR. Among more than 250,000 clones listed, around nine tenths were seen once. The CDR3 is made up of 13 amino acids. The germline V gene encodes CDR1 MNHNS and CDR2 SASEGT. V was clipped by 3 bases and J by 12 bases, with 15 bases between them. The specimen was PBMCs or T cells enriched from blood (not recorded which). The chain couples TRBV6-1 to TRBJ2-1; possible D gene TRBD2, 6 bases. The sequence was collected from a young woman who had recovered from COVID-19. Written as DNA, the CDR3 is TGTGCCAGCAGTGATACGCCGGGGGATGGGCAGTTCTTC. Its translation is CASSDTPGDGQFF.